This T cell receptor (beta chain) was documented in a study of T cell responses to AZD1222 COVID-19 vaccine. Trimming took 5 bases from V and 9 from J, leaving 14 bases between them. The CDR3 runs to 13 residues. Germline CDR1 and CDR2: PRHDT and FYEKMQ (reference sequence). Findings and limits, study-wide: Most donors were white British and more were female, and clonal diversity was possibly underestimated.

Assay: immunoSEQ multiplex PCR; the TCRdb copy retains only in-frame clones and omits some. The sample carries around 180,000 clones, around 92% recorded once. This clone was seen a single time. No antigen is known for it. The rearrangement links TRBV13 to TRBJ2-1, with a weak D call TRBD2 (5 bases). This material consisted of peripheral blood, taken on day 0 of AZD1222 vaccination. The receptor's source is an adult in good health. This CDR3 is CASSLSGVGEQFF. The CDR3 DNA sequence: TGTGCCAGCAGCCTAAGCGGAGTCGGTGAGCAGTTCTTC.